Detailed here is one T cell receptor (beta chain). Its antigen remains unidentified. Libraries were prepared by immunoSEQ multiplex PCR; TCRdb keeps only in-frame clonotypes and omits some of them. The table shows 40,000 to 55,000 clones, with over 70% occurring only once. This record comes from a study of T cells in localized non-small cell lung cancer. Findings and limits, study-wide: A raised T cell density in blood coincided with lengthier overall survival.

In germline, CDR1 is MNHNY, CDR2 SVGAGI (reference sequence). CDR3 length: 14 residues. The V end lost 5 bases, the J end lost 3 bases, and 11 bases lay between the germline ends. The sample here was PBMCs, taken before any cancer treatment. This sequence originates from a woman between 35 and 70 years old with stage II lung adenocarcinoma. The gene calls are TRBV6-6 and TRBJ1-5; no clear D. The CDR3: CASSLPVDNQPQHF. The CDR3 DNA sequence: TGTGCCAGCAGTCTCCCCGTGGACAATCAGCCCCAGCATTTT.